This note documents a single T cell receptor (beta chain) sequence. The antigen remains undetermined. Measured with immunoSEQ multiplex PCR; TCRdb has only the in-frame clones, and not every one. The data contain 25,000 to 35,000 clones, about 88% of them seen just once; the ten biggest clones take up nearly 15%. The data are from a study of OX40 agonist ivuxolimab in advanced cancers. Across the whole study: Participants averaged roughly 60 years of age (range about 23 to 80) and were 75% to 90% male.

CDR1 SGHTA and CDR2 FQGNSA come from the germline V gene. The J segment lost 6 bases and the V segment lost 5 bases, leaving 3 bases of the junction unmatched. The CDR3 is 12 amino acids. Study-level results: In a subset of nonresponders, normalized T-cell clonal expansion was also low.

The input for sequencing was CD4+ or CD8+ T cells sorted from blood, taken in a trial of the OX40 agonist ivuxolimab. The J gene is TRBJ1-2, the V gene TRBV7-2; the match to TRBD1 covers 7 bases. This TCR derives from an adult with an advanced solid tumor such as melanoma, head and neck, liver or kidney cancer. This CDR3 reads CASSPTGDGYTF. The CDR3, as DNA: TGTGCCAGCAGCCCAACAGGGGATGGCTACACCTTC.